Presented here are 6 T cell receptor beta chains from one specimen sequenced in a study of T cells in localized non-small cell lung cancer. Clones were sequenced by immunoSEQ multiplex PCR, and TCRdb holds only the in-frame ones, with some missing. This table has some 1,500 clones, around 29% appearing once. This material consisted of normal lung tissue next to the tumor, taken before any cancer treatment. The receptor source for this set is a female donor older than 55 with stage I lung adenocarcinoma.

The V and J genes are TRBV9 and TRBJ2-5; D not resolved. V shed 4 bases and J shed 5 bases, with 12 bases lying between them. This CDR3 spans 13 amino acids. Germline V gene lookup returns CDR1 SGDLS and CDR2 YYNGEE. The CDR3, as DNA: TGTGCCAGCAGCCTGACCCGATCGGAGACCCAGTACTTC. Translation gives CASSLTRSETQYF.

Only a few counts were recorded for this clone. J is TRBJ1-2 and V is TRBV25-1; 10 bases map to TRBD1. The trim removed 2 bases at V and 2 bases at J, leaving 5 bases unmatched. The CDR3 has 16 residues. Germline CDR1 reads MGHDK; CDR2 reads SYGVNS. The CDR3 DNA sequence: TGTGCCAGCAGTGAACCCCGACAGGGGGCGAACTATGGCTACACCTTC. It codes for CASSEPRQGANYGYTF.

Here the CDR3 DNA reads TGTGCCAGTAGGAATCCCCCCGCCGAAAAACTGTTTTTT. Its translation: CASRNPPAEKLFF. This rearrangement joins TRBV19 to TRBJ1-4; D unclear. CDR3 length: 13 residues. V was clipped by 6 bases and J by 8 bases, with 13 bases between them. Germline assignment: CDR1 LNHDA and CDR2 SQIVND (reference sequence).

V gene TRBV11-3 combines with J gene TRBJ1-1; D gene uncertain. Germline CDR1 is SGHNT and CDR2 is YENEEA. V lost 5 bases to trimming and J lost 5 bases, with 21 bases between them. This CDR3 has 16 residues. CDR3 protein: CASSPSTRSGSTEAFF. The CDR3 DNA reads TGTGCCAGCAGCCCATCGACCCGCTCGGGGAGTACTGAAGCTTTCTTT.

This rearrangement joins TRBV11-3 to TRBJ2-3, with a tentative D call TRBD2 (5 bases). There are 16 residues in the CDR3. The germline CDR1 and CDR2 sequences are SGHNT and YENEEA. V lost 3 bases and J 1 base, leaving 14 bases between the germline ends. CDR3 sequence reads: CASSLFGGFGTDTQYF. As DNA, the CDR3 is TGTGCCAGCAGCTTGTTTGGCGGGTTCGGCACAGATACGCAGTATTTT.

This clone was counted a single time. The chain joins TRBV14 to TRBJ1-1; maybe TRBD1 (5 bases). Germline V gene data show CDR1 as SGHDN and CDR2 as FVKESK. Trimming took off 4 bases at V and 13 bases at J, with 19 bases between the two ends. This CDR3 region has 13 residues. CDR3 protein: CASSRTGARPDFF. The DNA for the CDR3 is TGTGCCAGCAGCCGAACCGGGGCCCGCCCGGATTTCTTT.